These T cell receptor beta chains were read from a single sample in a study of beta chain features in type 1 diabetes. Clones were read by immunoSEQ multiplex PCR, and TCRdb kept only the in-frame ones, dropping some. The sample consists of over 40,000 clones, approximately 56% of them appearing once. Material for sequencing was Tregs from blood. The receptors here all came from a woman between 18 and 29 years old in good health. Each CDR3 is given with its conserved first and last residue. A D gene is named only where the DNA matches it firmly. Size is stated for part of the rows, as once, few or many counts, or as a class when the clone is expanded.

few	TRBV11-2	TRBJ2-3	.	CASSLGSQRSTDTQYF	TGTGCCAGCAGCTTAGGATCACAGCGGAGCACAGATACGCAGTATTTT
.	TRBV18	TRBJ1-1	.	CASSPWGGGNTEAFF	TGTGCGAGCTCACCATGGGGAGGCGGGAACACTGAAGCTTTCTTT
few	TRBV28	TRBJ1-1	.	CASKHDTEAFF	TGTGCCAGCAAACACGACACTGAAGCTTTCTTT
.	TRBV7-8	TRBJ2-1	TRBD2	CASSLGATSGGQFF	TGTGCCAGCAGCTTAGGGGCGACCTCGGGGGGGCAGTTCTTC
.	TRBV5-1	TRBJ2-1	.	CASSLGLVNEQFF	TGCGCCAGCAGCTTGGGGCTAGTCAATGAGCAGTTCTTC
.	TRBV5-1	TRBJ2-1	.	CASSLTTLDGNEQFF	TGCGCCAGCAGCTTGACAACCCTCGACGGGAATGAGCAGTTCTTC
.	TRBV27	TRBJ2-2	TRBD2	CASRGTSGLGPNTGELFF	TGTGCCAGCAGAGGGACTAGCGGGCTTGGTCCGAACACCGGGGAGCTGTTTTTT
.	TRBV30	TRBJ2-1	.	CAWRRPGGGFEEQFF	TGTGCCTGGAGGCGACCAGGTGGGGGCTTCGAAGAGCAGTTCTTC
few	TRBV6-5	TRBJ1-2	TRBD1	CASSLNTGAYGYTF	TGTGCCAGCAGTTTAAACACAGGGGCGTATGGCTACACCTTC
few	TRBV5-1	TRBJ2-7	TRBD2	CASSPFGLAGYREQYF	TGCGCCAGCAGCCCTTTCGGACTAGCGGGATATAGGGAGCAGTACTTC
.	TRBV6-1	TRBJ1-5	.	CASSEVLTNSNQPQHF	TGTGCCAGCAGTGAAGTTTTGACAAATAGCAATCAGCCCCAGCATTTT
.	TRBV7-9	TRBJ1-1	TRBD1	CASSLAQGATEAFF	TGTGCCAGCAGCTTAGCTCAGGGGGCCACTGAAGCTTTCTTT
.	TRBV29-1	TRBJ2-7	.	CSAQVPPYEQYF	TGCAGCGCTCAGGTCCCGCCCTACGAGCAGTACTTC
.	TRBV5-1	TRBJ2-5	.	CASSLSTETQYF	TGCGCCAGCAGCTTGAGCACGGAGACCCAGTACTTC
.	TRBV5-8	TRBJ1-4	.	CASSPIWTEEREKLFF	TGTGCCAGCAGCCCGATTTGGACAGAGGAGAGGGAAAAACTGTTTTTT
few	TRBV11-2	TRBJ2-7	.	CASSEERTFLHEQYF	TGTGCCAGCAGCGAGGAAAGGACATTCTTACACGAGCAGTACTTC
.	TRBV27	TRBJ2-7	TRBD1	CASSFWDRPMEQYF	TGTGCCAGCAGTTTCTGGGACAGGCCGATGGAGCAGTACTTC
.	TRBV30	TRBJ2-7	.	CAWMQGLNEQYF	TGTGCCTGGATGCAGGGGCTAAACGAGCAGTACTTC
.	TRBV7-9	TRBJ2-3	.	CASSVQPGSTDTQYF	TGTGCCAGCAGCGTTCAACCGGGTAGCACAGATACGCAGTATTTT
.	TRBV5-4	TRBJ1-1	.	CASSSLQGGVTEAFF	TGTGCCAGCAGCTCCTTACAGGGCGGCGTCACTGAAGCTTTCTTT
.	TRBV9	TRBJ2-5	.	CASSVSAGGKQETQYF	TGTGCCAGCAGCGTAAGTGCAGGGGGGAAACAAGAGACCCAGTACTTC
.	TRBV6-5	TRBJ2-2	.	CVSRISLARGGELFF	TGTGTCAGCAGGATTAGTCTAGCTCGGGGCGGGGAGCTGTTTTTT
.	TRBV7-9	TRBJ2-7	TRBD1	CASSFQDRTRSYEQYF	TGTGCCAGCAGCTTTCAGGACAGGACCCGTTCCTACGAGCAGTACTTC
.	TRBV6-1	TRBJ2-5	TRBD1	CASSDSTGRETQYF	TGTGCCAGCAGTGATTCGACAGGGCGGGAGACCCAGTACTTC
.	TRBV7-9	TRBJ2-1	TRBD2	CASKVLAEVNEQFF	TGTGCCAGCAAGGTACTAGCGGAGGTAAATGAGCAGTTCTTC
few	TRBV11-1	TRBJ1-1	.	CASSLFDRSEAFF	TGTGCCAGCAGCCTATTTGACAGATCTGAAGCTTTCTTT
.	TRBV6-6	TRBJ2-2	TRBD1	CASRDRENTGELFF	TGTGCCAGCAGAGACAGGGAGAACACCGGGGAGCTGTTTTTT
few	TRBV28	TRBJ2-3	TRBD2	CASRQLAGSYGADTQYF	TGTGCCAGCAGGCAACTAGCGGGAAGTTACGGCGCAGATACGCAGTATTTT
few	TRBV7-9	TRBJ2-2	TRBD1	CASSPSVTGGVNGELFF	TGTGCCAGCTCTCCAAGTGTAACAGGGGGCGTTAACGGGGAGCTGTTTTTT
.	TRBV5-1	TRBJ1-2	.	CASSLVGERAGYTF	TGCGCCAGCAGCTTGGTAGGGGAACGGGCAGGCTACACCTTC
.	TRBV10-3	TRBJ2-7	TRBD2	CAIRPTSGIAYEQYF	TGTGCCATCAGACCAACTAGCGGGATCGCCTACGAGCAGTACTTC
.	TRBV6-5	TRBJ2-7	TRBD1	CASRLGQGYEQYF	TGTGCCAGCAGACTAGGACAGGGCTACGAGCAGTACTTC
.	TRBV7-2	TRBJ1-6	TRBD1	CASSSHRQGAPLHF	TGTGCCAGCAGCTCCCATCGACAGGGGGCCCCCCTCCACTTT
.	TRBV10-1	TRBJ2-1	TRBD2	CASGAGVSPYNEQFF	TGCGCCAGTGGAGCGGGAGTGTCTCCCTACAATGAGCAGTTCTTC
.	TRBV28	TRBJ2-7	TRBD1	CASSVPGQIYEQYF	TGTGCCAGCAGTGTCCCGGGACAGATTTACGAGCAGTACTTC
.	TRBV27	TRBJ2-7	TRBD1	CASRGTAGLGEQYF	TGTGCCAGCAGGGGGACAGCTGGCCTGGGAGAGCAGTACTTC
.	TRBV29-1	TRBJ2-7	TRBD2	CSVNGGVSYEQYF	TGCAGCGTCAACGGGGGGGTGAGCTACGAGCAGTACTTC
.	TRBV11-2	TRBJ1-2	.	CASSLGQGFNYGYTF	TGTGCCAGCAGCTTAGGGCAGGGTTTTAACTATGGCTACACCTTC
.	TRBV9	TRBJ2-3	.	CATARGGGTDTQYF	TGTGCCACCGCTAGGGGAGGGGGGACAGATACGCAGTATTTT
.	TRBV23-1	TRBJ2-7	TRBD1	CASSQRQGATNEQYF	TGCGCCAGCAGTCAGCGACAGGGGGCAACTAACGAGCAGTACTTC
few	TRBV6-5	TRBJ1-1	.	CASSYAIQGAEAFF	TGTGCCAGCAGTTACGCAATACAGGGCGCTGAAGCTTTCTTT
.	TRBV4-1	TRBJ2-3	.	CASSQGGATDTQYF	TGCGCCAGCAGCCAAGGAGGAGCCACAGATACGCAGTATTTT
.	TRBV5-1	TRBJ2-5	TRBD2	CASSLGLAGWETQYF	TGCGCCAGCAGCTTAGGACTAGCGGGATGGGAGACCCAGTACTTC
.	TRBV28	TRBJ1-2	.	CASSLAEYGYTF	TGTGCCAGCAGTTTAGCCGAGTATGGCTACACCTTC
few	TRBV14	TRBJ2-3	TRBD2	CASSPSGAPGAQYF	TGTGCCAGCAGCCCTAGCGGGGCCCCGGGGGCGCAGTATTTT
.	TRBV7-9	TRBJ2-4	.	CASSGNRETKNIQYF	TGTGCCAGCAGCGGGAACAGGGAGACCAAAAACATTCAGTACTTC
few	TRBV19	TRBJ2-7	TRBD2	CASSSRLLAGGAYEQYF	TGTGCCAGTAGTAGCAGACTACTAGCGGGAGGCGCCTACGAGCAGTACTTC
.	TRBV5-1	TRBJ2-4	.	CASSLDRVKGIAKNIQYF	TGCGCCAGCAGCTTGGACAGGGTTAAAGGAATAGCCAAAAACATTCAGTACTTC